A single sample gave rise to the 11 T cell receptor beta chains below, sequenced in a study of T-cell memory formation after mild COVID-19. TCRdb re-analysed the 5' RACE reads in MiXCR, keeping a single row per CDR3 protein. Found here are hundreds of thousands of distinct CDR3 sequences, about a sixth of them singletons; the top ten hold 12%. The specimen was PBMCs or a T cell subset sorted from them (not recorded which). The receptors originated from an adult woman who had mild COVID-19 (a few samples of this study predate the infection). Cell type and time point are not known.

The table lists this clonotype with many counts. The chain employs TRBV6-5 and TRBJ2-1, with D tentatively TRBD1 (6 bases). V lost 6 bases and J 4 bases, leaving 22 bases between the germline ends. Germline lookup yields CDR1 MNHEY and CDR2 SVGAGI. The CDR3 consists of 17 residues. The CDR3 region has the DNA TGTGCCAGCAGACCGTTGACAGGAATTGGAATTTACAATGAGCAGTTCTTC. Translation: CASRPLTGIGIYNEQFF.

This clonotype showed up just a few times. The CDR3 nucleotides read TGCAGCGTCGCCTCCGGGACAGGGGGCCAGCCCCAGCATTTT. It encodes CSVASGTGGQPQHF. The chain combines TRBV29-1 with TRBJ1-5; TRBD1 aligns across 12 bases. Germline trimming cut 6 bases from V and 7 bases from J; bases unmatched to any gene: 7. Germline V CDR1 and CDR2: SQVTM, ANQGSEA. CDR3 length: 14 residues.

This clonotype was seen a few times. This chain uses TRBV5-1 with TRBJ1-4; possibly TRBD1 for D (5 bases). The CDR3 sequence is 15 residues long. The V end lost 2 bases, the J end lost 0 bases, and 8 bases lay between the germline ends. CDR1 SGHRS and CDR2 YFSETQ come from the germline V gene. CDR3 in amino acids: CASSFGDATNEKLFF. CDR3 bases: TGCGCCAGCAGCTTTGGGGACGCAACTAATGAAAAACTGTTTTTT.

This clonotype came up a few times. The V call is TRBV5-5, the J call TRBJ2-5; a weak D match, TRBD1 (5 bases). Trimming pared 4 bases from V and 4 bases from J, leaving 14 bases between. The germline V gene has CDR1 SGHKS and CDR2 YYEKEE (reference sequence). CDR3 size: 14 residues. CDR3 nucleotide sequence: TGTGCCAGCAGCCGTCTAGGGGCATCAGAGACCCAGTACTTC. Translated, it gives CASSRLGASETQYF.

Here the CDR3 DNA reads TGCAGTGCTAGAGGTGGGGGACTCTACAATGAGCAGTTCTTC. This encodes CSARGGGLYNEQFF. The rearrangement links TRBV20-1 to TRBJ2-1; D perhaps matches TRBD2 (6 bases). Germline V gene lookup returns CDR1 DFQATT and CDR2 SNEGSKA (reference sequence). This CDR3 is built from 14 residues. The V gene lost 1 base and the J gene lost 3 bases, with 10 bases spanning the gap.

V and J are TRBV18 and TRBJ2-7; 10 bases fit TRBD2. Looked up from germline, CDR1 is KGHSH and CDR2 is LQKENI. The CDR3 has 18 amino acids. J was trimmed by 2 bases and V by 5 bases; bases with no gene match: 15. DNA of the CDR3: TGTGCCAGCTCAGGTTTACCGATAACTAGCGGGGAGACCTACGAGCAGTACTTC. Encoded protein: CASSGLPITSGETYEQYF.

This clonotype was detected only once. The V gene is TRBV6-5, the J gene TRBJ2-7; D call uncertain. The CDR3 is 15 residues long. CDR1 is MNHEY, CDR2 SVGAGI, per germline. V lost 2 bases, J lost 0 bases, and 11 bases lay in between. The CDR3 spells CASSYLRRDSYEQYF. CDR3 sequence (DNA): TGTGCCAGCAGTTACCTCCGACGAGACTCCTACGAGCAGTACTTC.

This clonotype was seen more than once but under ten times. The V gene is TRBV7-2, the J gene TRBJ2-1; D remains ambiguous. Trimming stripped 1 base from V and 0 bases from J, with 10 bases between. The CDR3 is 16 amino acids. The germline V gene has CDR1 SGHTA and CDR2 FQGNSA. CDR3 bases: TGTGCCAGCAGCTTAGTGGGCTCCGCCTCCTACAATGAGCAGTTCTTC. It is translated as CASSLVGSASYNEQFF.

This chain uses TRBV24-1 with TRBJ1-1; D remains unclear. Germline V lookup: CDR1 KGHDR, CDR2 SFDVKD. The V and J ends lost 7 bases and 0 bases respectively, with 5 bases between them. The CDR3 runs to 12 residues. CDR3 residues: CATRDVNTEAFF. The CDR3, as DNA: TGTGCCACCAGAGACGTGAACACTGAAGCTTTCTTT.

This chain links TRBV11-2 with TRBJ2-1; 8 nucleotides match TRBD2. This CDR3 region has 16 residues. Germline loops: CDR1 SGHAT, CDR2 FQNNGV. V lost 5 bases and J lost 7; bases outside the gene matches: 13. CDR3 amino acids: CASSPAGERELNEQFF. The CDR3 DNA reads TGTGCCAGCAGCCCCGCCGGGGAGCGGGAGCTGAATGAGCAGTTCTTC. The variable domain in full, completed from reference TRBV11-2 and TRBJ2-1, reads EAGVAQSPRYKIIEKRQSVAFWCNPISGHATLYWYQQILGQGPKLLIQFQNNGVVDDSQLPKDRFSAERLKGVDSTLKIQPAKLEDSAVYLCASSPAGERELNEQFFGPGTRLTVL.

This rearrangement joins TRBV2 to TRBJ1-1; 9 nucleotides line up with TRBD1. The CDR3 is made up of 14 amino acids. Trimming cost V 7 bases and J 0 bases; bases outside gene matches: 3. Germline assignment: CDR1 SNHLY and CDR2 FYNNEI. The DNA for the CDR3 is TGTGCCAGCACCAGACAGGGGGTGAACACTGAAGCTTTCTTT. It is translated as CASTRQGVNTEAFF.